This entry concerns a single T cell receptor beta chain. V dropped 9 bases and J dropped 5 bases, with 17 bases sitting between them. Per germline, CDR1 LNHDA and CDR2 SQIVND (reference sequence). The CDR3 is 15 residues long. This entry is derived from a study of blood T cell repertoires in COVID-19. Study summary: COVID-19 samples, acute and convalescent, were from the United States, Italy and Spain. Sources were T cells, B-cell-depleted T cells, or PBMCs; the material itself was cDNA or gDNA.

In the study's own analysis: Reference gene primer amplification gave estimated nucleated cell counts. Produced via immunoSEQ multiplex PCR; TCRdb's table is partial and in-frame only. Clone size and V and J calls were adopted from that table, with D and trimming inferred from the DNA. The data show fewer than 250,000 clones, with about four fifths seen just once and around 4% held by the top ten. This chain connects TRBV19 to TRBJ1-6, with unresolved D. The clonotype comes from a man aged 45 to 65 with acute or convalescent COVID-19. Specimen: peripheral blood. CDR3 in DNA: TGTGCCAGCTCCCTCCCAGGAATCAATAATTCACCCCTCCACTTT. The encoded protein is CASSLPGINNSPLHF.